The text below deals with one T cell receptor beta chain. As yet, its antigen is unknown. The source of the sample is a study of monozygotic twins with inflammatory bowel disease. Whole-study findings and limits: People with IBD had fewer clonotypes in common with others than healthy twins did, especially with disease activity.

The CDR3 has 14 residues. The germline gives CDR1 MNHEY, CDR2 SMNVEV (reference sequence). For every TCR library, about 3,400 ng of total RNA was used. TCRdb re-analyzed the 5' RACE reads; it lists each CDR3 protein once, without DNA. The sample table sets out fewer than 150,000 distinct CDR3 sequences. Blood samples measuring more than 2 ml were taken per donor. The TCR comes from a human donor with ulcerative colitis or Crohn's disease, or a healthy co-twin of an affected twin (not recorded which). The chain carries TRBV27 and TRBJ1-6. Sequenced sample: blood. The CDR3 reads CASSLRHGNSPLHF.